The T cell receptor (beta chain) described here comes from a study of OX40 agonist ivuxolimab in advanced cancers. Study overall: Six ivuxolimab dose levels, 0.01 to 10 mg/kg, were given intravenously every 2 weeks. Study findings and constraints: Both blood CD4+ and CD8+ T cells showed clonal growth by week 6 at 0.1 to 3.0 mg/kg.

Worth noting for this clone: What it recognizes is unknown.

Between the trimmed V and J ends, which lost 3 bases and 4 bases, there was a span of 17 bases. Germline V gene sequence: CDR1 LNHDA, CDR2 SQIVND (reference sequence). The CDR3 runs 16 residues. Here immunoSEQ multiplex PCR was the method, and the copy in TCRdb shows in-frame clones only, minus some. The repertoire consists of around 95,000 clones, with 90% occurring once and the leading ten covering more than 0.15%. This TCR derives from an adult with an advanced solid tumor such as melanoma, head and neck, liver or kidney cancer. The chain uses TRBV19 and TRBJ2-3; D is unclear. The source material was CD4+ or CD8+ T cells sorted from blood, sampled in a trial of the OX40 agonist ivuxolimab. Here the CDR3 reads CASSISIFPPPDTQYF. In DNA form, the CDR3 reads TGTGCCAGTAGTATTTCCATCTTCCCTCCCCCAGATACGCAGTATTTT. Based on the CDR3 plus reference TRBV19 and TRBJ2-3, the full variable domain is DGGITQSPKYLFRKEGQNVTLSCEQNLNHDAMYWYRQDPGQGLRLIYYSQIVNDFQKGDIAEGYSVSREKKESFPLTVTSAQKNPTAFYLCASSISIFPPPDTQYFGPGTRLTVL.